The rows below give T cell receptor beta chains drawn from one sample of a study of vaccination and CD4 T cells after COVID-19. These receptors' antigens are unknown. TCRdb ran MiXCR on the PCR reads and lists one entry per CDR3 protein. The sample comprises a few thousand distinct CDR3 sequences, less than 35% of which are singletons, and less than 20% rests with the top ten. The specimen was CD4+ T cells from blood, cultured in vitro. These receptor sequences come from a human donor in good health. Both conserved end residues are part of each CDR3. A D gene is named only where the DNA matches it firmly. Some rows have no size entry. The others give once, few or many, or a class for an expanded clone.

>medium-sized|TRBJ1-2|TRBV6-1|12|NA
CASRGGNYGYTF
TGTGCCAGCCGCGGAGGGAACTATGGCTACACCTTC
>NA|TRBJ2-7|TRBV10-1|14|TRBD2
CASSPSGGPREQYF
TGCGCCAGCAGTCCCAGCGGGGGGCCCCGCGAGCAGTACTTC
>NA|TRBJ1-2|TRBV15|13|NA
CAANAGEGNGYTF
TGTGCCGCCAATGCGGGGGAGGGAAATGGCTACACCTTC
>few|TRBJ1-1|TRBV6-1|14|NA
CASSTGNMNTEAFF
TGTGCCAGCAGTACCGGGAACATGAACACTGAAGCTTTCTTT
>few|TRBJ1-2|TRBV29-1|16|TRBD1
CSVGGGQKGANYGYTF
TGCAGCGTTGGAGGGGGACAGAAAGGGGCTAACTATGGCTACACCTTC
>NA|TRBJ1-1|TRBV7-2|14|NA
CASSLARTYTEAFF
TGTGCCAGCAGCTTAGCGCGAACGTACACTGAAGCTTTCTTT
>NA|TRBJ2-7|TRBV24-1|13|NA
CATSEQGGSRQYF
TGTGCCACCAGTGAACAGGGCGGGTCAAGGCAGTACTTC
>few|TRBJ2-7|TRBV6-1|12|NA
CASGRTRLGQYF
TGTGCCAGCGGAAGGACCCGACTCGGGCAGTACTTC
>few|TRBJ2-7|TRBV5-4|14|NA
CASSEGSLSYEQYF
TGTGCCAGCAGCGAGGGGTCTTTATCCTACGAGCAGTACTTC
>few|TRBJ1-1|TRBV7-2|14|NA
CASSLYGGMGEAFF
TGTGCCAGCAGCTTATACGGAGGGATGGGTGAAGCTTTCTTT
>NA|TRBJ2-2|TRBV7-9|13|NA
CASSLGGTGELFF
TGTGCCAGCAGCTTAGGTGGGACCGGGGAGCTGTTTTTT
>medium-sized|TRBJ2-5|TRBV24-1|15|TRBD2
CATGTSGGIWETQYF
TGTGCCACCGGGACTAGCGGGGGGATTTGGGAGACCCAGTACTTC
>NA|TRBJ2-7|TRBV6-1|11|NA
CASNGPIEQYF
TGTGCCAGCAACGGCCCGATCGAGCAGTACTTC
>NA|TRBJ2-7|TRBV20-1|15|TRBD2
CSAPSRASGGGEQYF
TGCAGTGCGCCTTCGCGGGCTAGCGGGGGCGGGGAGCAGTACTTC
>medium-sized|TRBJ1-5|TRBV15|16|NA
CATSRDRPGGDQPQHF
TGTGCCACCAGCAGAGATAGGCCAGGCGGGGATCAGCCCCAGCATTTT
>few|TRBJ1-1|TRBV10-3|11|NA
CAISVGTEAFF
TGTGCCATCAGTGTCGGGACAGAAGCTTTCTTT
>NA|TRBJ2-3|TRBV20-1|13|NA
CSARRGQADAQYF
TGCAGTGCCCGGAGGGGCCAGGCAGATGCGCAGTATTTT